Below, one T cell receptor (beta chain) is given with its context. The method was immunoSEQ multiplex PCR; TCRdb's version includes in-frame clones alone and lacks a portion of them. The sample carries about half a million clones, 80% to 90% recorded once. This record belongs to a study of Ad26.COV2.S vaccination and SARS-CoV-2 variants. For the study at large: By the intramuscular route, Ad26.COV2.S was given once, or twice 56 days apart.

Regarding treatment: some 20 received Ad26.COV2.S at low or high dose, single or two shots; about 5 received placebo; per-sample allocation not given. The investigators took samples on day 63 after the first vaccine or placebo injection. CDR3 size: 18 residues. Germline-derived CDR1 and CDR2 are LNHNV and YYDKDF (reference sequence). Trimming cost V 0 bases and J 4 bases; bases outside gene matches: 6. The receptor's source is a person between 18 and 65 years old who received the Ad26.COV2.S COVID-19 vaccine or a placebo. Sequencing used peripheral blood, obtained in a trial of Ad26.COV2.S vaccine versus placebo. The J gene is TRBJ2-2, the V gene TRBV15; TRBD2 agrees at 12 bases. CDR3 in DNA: TGTGCCACCAGCAGAGAACAGGGACTAGCGGGTATCACCGGGGAGCTGTTTTTT. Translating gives CATSREQGLAGITGELFF. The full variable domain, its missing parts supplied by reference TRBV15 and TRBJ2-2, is DAMVIQNPRYQVTQFGKPVTLSCSQTLNHNVMYWYQQKSSQAPKLLFHYYDKDFNNEADTPDNFQSRRPNTSFCFLDIRSPGLGDTAMYLCATSREQGLAGITGELFFGEGSRLTVL.